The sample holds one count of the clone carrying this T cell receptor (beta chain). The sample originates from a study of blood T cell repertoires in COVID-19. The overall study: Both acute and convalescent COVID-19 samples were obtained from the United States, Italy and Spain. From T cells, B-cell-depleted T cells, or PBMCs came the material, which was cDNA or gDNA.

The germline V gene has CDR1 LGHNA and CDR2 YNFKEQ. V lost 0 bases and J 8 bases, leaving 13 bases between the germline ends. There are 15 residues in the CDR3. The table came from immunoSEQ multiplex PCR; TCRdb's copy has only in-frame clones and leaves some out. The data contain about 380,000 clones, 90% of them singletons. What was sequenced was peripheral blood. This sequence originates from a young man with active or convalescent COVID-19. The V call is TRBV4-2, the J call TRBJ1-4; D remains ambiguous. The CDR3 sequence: CASSQEEGAREKLFF. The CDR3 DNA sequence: TGTGCCAGCAGCCAAGAGGAGGGAGCAAGGGAAAAACTGTTTTTT.